The rows below give T cell receptor beta chains drawn from one sample of a study of blood T cells in healthy people across ages. One entry per CDR3 protein results from TCRdb running MiXCR on the 5' RACE reads. The repertoire has 600,000 to 850,000 distinct CDR3 sequences, about 25% of them found once; the top ten carry under 10%. Separately, the same data were catalogued under a study of T cells of mothers and their children.

Sequencing input: blood. The receptors were sampled from a boy aged 10-17 years in good health. CDR3s include the opening cysteine and the closing phenylalanine or tryptophan. D genes are given only for firm matches. Some rows mark clone size as missing; the rest say once, few, many or name a class of expanded clone.

V	length	J	size	D	CDR3	DNA
TRBV10-3	14	TRBJ2-1	-	TRBD1	CAISAGQGKMKQFF	TGTGCCATCAGTGCGGGACAGGGTAAAATGAAGCAGTTCTTC
TRBV2	17	TRBJ2-5	few	TRBD2	CASSEERALAGEETQYF	TGTGCCAGCAGCGAAGAGAGGGCCTTAGCGGGAGAGGAGACCCAGTACTTC
TRBV12-5	16	TRBJ2-7	-	-	CASGPASSMGAPEQYF	TGTGCTAGTGGACCTGCGAGCTCGATGGGAGCGCCCGAGCAGTACTTC
TRBV7-2	15	TRBJ2-1	few	TRBD2	CASSLETSGGPEQFF	TGTGCCAGCAGCTTAGAGACTAGCGGGGGGCCTGAGCAGTTCTTC
TRBV29-1	13	TRBJ2-3	-	-	CSVEKAGTDTQYF	TGCAGCGTTGAAAAGGCGGGGACAGATACGCAGTATTTT
TRBV11-2	15	TRBJ2-3	few	-	CASSFGYMDWDTQYF	TGTGCCAGCAGCTTCGGGTACATGGATTGGGATACGCAGTATTTT
TRBV27	15	TRBJ2-7	-	TRBD2	CASSLLGGGQDEQYF	TGTGCCAGCAGTCTCCTCGGCGGGGGGCAGGACGAGCAGTACTTC
TRBV12-3/TRBV12-4	14	TRBJ1-3	-	-	CASSVLGSGNTIYF	TGTGCCAGCAGTGTGCTTGGCTCTGGAAACACCATATATTTT
TRBV4-2	15	TRBJ2-3	-	-	CASSQDPGVADTQYF	TGTGCCAGCAGCCAAGACCCCGGGGTGGCAGATACGCAGTATTTT
TRBV11-2	14	TRBJ2-7	few	-	CASSSVRAAYEQYF	TGTGCCAGCAGCTCCGTCCGAGCGGCCTACGAGCAGTACTTC
TRBV5-1	13	TRBJ2-1	few	-	CASSAPSGNEQFF	TGCGCCAGCAGCGCGCCGAGCGGGAATGAGCAGTTCTTC
TRBV15	14	TRBJ2-3	few	-	CATKQGKFTDTQYF	TGTGCCACCAAGCAGGGGAAATTCACAGATACGCAGTATTTT
TRBV7-8	12	TRBJ2-7	-	-	CASSLLYNEQYF	TGTGCCAGCAGCTTATTGTACAACGAGCAGTACTTC
TRBV7-2	15	TRBJ2-5	-	-	CASSLGDNGGETQYF	TGTGCCAGCAGCTTAGGGGATAACGGGGGCGAGACCCAGTACTTC
TRBV6-2/TRBV6-3	13	TRBJ2-7	-	-	CASRHGTYYEQYF	TGTGCCAGCAGACACGGGACTTACTACGAGCAGTACTTC
TRBV12-3/TRBV12-4	13	TRBJ1-5	few	-	CASSRQLNQPQHF	TGTGCCAGCAGTCGACAGCTCAATCAGCCCCAGCATTTT
TRBV6-1	16	TRBJ2-1	-	TRBD2	CASRQGTSGTYNEQFF	TGTGCCAGCAGACAAGGGACTAGCGGGACCTACAATGAGCAGTTCTTC
TRBV6-2/TRBV6-3	12	TRBJ1-5	-	-	CASRTRNQPQHF	TGTGCCAGCAGGACGCGGAATCAGCCCCAGCATTTT
TRBV2	11	TRBJ2-5	few	-	CASKLKETQYF	TGTGCCAGCAAGCTTAAAGAGACCCAGTACTTC
TRBV14	15	TRBJ2-7	-	-	CASSPAVGAYYEQYF	TGTGCCAGCAGCCCCGCGGTCGGAGCGTACTACGAGCAGTACTTC
TRBV4-1	13	TRBJ2-7	few	-	CASSQEVPYEQYF	TGCGCCAGCAGCCAAGAAGTCCCCTACGAGCAGTACTTC
TRBV20-1	11	TRBJ2-3	few	TRBD2	CSIPGGATQYF	TGCAGTATTCCGGGAGGCGCTACGCAGTATTTT
TRBV12-5	12	TRBJ1-2	-	-	CASWQLGYGYTF	TGTGCTAGTTGGCAACTGGGATATGGCTACACCTTC
TRBV3-1	11	TRBJ2-5	few	-	CASKKGETQYF	TGTGCCAGCAAAAAGGGAGAGACCCAGTACTTC
TRBV5-5	16	TRBJ2-5	-	-	CASSLGLIRGQETQYF	TGTGCCAGCAGCTTGGGTTTAATACGGGGGCAAGAGACCCAGTACTTC
TRBV11-1	17	TRBJ2-5	-	-	CASSLIRGIAGGETQYF	TGTGCCAGCAGCTTAATAAGGGGGATAGCGGGCGGAGAGACCCAGTACTTC
TRBV6-4	14	TRBJ1-1	few	-	CASRDSGLNTEAFF	TGTGCCAGCAGGGATTCAGGGCTGAACACTGAAGCTTTCTTT
TRBV20-1	13	TRBJ2-2	many	-	CSARTVNTGELFF	TGCAGTGCCCGGACAGTGAACACCGGGGAGCTGTTTTTT
TRBV6-6	15	TRBJ1-1	few	-	CASSRPGEGYTEAFF	TGTGCCAGCAGCCGCCCCGGGGAAGGTTACACTGAAGCTTTCTTT
TRBV20-1	13	TRBJ2-7	few	TRBD1	CSARGQAPPEQYF	TGCAGTGCTAGGGGACAGGCCCCCCCCGAGCAGTACTTC
TRBV5-1	15	TRBJ2-7	-	TRBD1	CASSPEDRDAYEQYF	TGCGCCAGCAGCCCGGAGGACAGGGATGCCTACGAGCAGTACTTC
TRBV12-3/TRBV12-4	16	TRBJ1-6	few	TRBD1	CASSRTGSSYNSPLHF	TGTGCCAGCAGTCGGACAGGGTCGTCCTATAATTCACCCCTCCACTTT
TRBV20-1	13	TRBJ2-5	few	TRBD2	CGGLASIEETQYF	TGCGGGGGACTAGCCTCTATCGAGGAGACCCAGTACTTC
TRBV4-2	16	TRBJ2-7	-	TRBD2	CASSQDALAGGFEQYF	TGTGCCAGCAGCCAAGATGCCCTAGCGGGAGGGTTTGAGCAGTACTTC
TRBV7-3	14	TRBJ1-1	few	-	CASSPGPMNTEAFF	TGTGCCAGCAGCCCCGGGCCGATGAACACTGAAGCTTTCTTT
TRBV28	16	TRBJ2-1	few	TRBD2	CASSPIAGVMYNEQFF	TGTGCCAGCAGTCCCATAGCGGGAGTAATGTACAATGAGCAGTTCTTC
TRBV7-9	13	TRBJ2-7	many	-	CASSPSGAYEQYF	TGTGCCAGCAGCCCATCGGGGGCCTACGAGCAGTACTTC
TRBV18	16	TRBJ1-2	few	-	CASSPPWDILNYGYTF	TGTGCCAGCTCACCACCCTGGGACATACTAAACTATGGCTACACCTTC
TRBV4-1	14	TRBJ2-7	-	-	CASSQGQATYEQYF	TGCGCCAGCAGCCAAGGACAGGCAACCTACGAGCAGTACTTC
TRBV29-1	13	TRBJ2-7	-	TRBD2	CSVDLAGDYEQYF	TGCAGCGTTGATCTTGCGGGGGACTACGAGCAGTACTTC
TRBV18	13	TRBJ2-7	many	-	CASSLTVTYEQYF	TGTGCCAGCTCTCTGACTGTAACCTACGAGCAGTACTTC
TRBV28	15	TRBJ1-4	few	-	CASSSYRRFNEKLFF	TGTGCCAGCAGTTCTTACAGGCGCTTTAATGAAAAACTGTTTTTT
TRBV7-6	13	TRBJ2-5	few	TRBD1	CASRPGTGVTQYF	TGTGCCAGCAGGCCCGGGACAGGGGTGACCCAGTACTTC
TRBV7-2	15	TRBJ2-7	-	TRBD2	CASNLASSGIHEQYF	TGTGCCAGCAACTTAGCGTCCAGCGGGATCCACGAGCAGTACTTC
TRBV27	14	TRBJ2-3	-	-	CASSLRERTDTQYF	TGTGCCAGCAGTCTTAGGGAGAGGACAGATACGCAGTATTTT
TRBV6-5	16	TRBJ2-1	-	-	CASSYRSTEGGNEQFF	TGTGCCAGCAGTTACCGCAGTACGGAGGGGGGCAATGAGCAGTTCTTC
TRBV29-1	17	TRBJ2-4	-	-	CSVPGRGFHYRVQIQYF	TGCAGCGTTCCGGGCAGGGGATTCCACTACCGGGTGCAGATTCAGTACTTC
TRBV12-3/TRBV12-4	17	TRBJ2-7	-	TRBD1	CASSYYLGQGSSYEQYF	TGTGCCAGCAGTTACTACCTCGGACAGGGGTCTTCCTACGAGCAGTACTTC
TRBV7-9	14	TRBJ2-2	few	-	CASSLESVTGELFF	TGTGCCAGCAGCTTAGAATCGGTAACCGGGGAGCTGTTTTTT
TRBV4-3	15	TRBJ2-1	-	-	CASSQDWDLGNEQFF	TGCGCCAGCAGCCAAGATTGGGACTTGGGGAATGAGCAGTTCTTC
TRBV2	17	TRBJ2-6	few	TRBD2	CAGNSLAEPSGANVLTF	TGTGCCGGCAATAGTCTAGCGGAACCCTCTGGGGCCAACGTCCTGACTTTC
TRBV14	12	TRBJ2-5	few	-	CASSHSAETQYF	TGTGCCAGCAGCCACTCAGCGGAGACCCAGTACTTC
TRBV7-9	17	TRBJ2-1	few	TRBD2	CASSSLAGARGGNEQFF	TGTGCCAGCAGCTCGCTAGCGGGGGCCCGAGGAGGCAATGAGCAGTTCTTC
TRBV6-5	15	TRBJ1-2	few	-	CASRAGGGSHYGYTF	TGTGCCAGCAGGGCCGGAGGAGGGTCCCACTATGGCTACACCTTC
TRBV6-6	14	TRBJ2-7	-	-	CASTPGRHPYEQYF	TGTGCCAGCACCCCTGGACGTCACCCCTACGAGCAGTACTTC
TRBV13	17	TRBJ2-7	many	TRBD2	CASSLRGKLAGTYEQYF	TGTGCCAGCAGCTTAAGGGGGAAACTAGCGGGAACCTACGAGCAGTACTTC